The source of this TCR beta chain is a study of T cell responses to AZD1222 COVID-19 vaccine (dated by TCRdb to the early 2020s). About the study as a whole: AZD1222 recipients with second doses at about 4 weeks or about 12 weeks were pooled, because spike-specific TCR depth and breadth did not differ between schedules. TCR sequencing covered 233 trial participants: 200 to 220 given two doses of AZD1222 and about 26 given two doses of MenACWY control vaccine. Trial participants were enrolled by age into subgroups of 18-55, 56-69 and 70-plus years, and around 150, 28 and 57 TCR-sequenced participants, respectively, were included in these subgroups. General conclusions and limits of the study: Spike-specific TCR breadth and depth rose significantly after two AZD1222 doses compared with day 0 and with MenACWY recipients. CD4 TCRs associated with the vaccine covered the entire spike protein, and the dominant responses were in regions 160-218 and 743-854. In the small 56-69-year group, the increase in depth fell short of significance, most likely because of low power. No day 14 peak-response samples were available, so repertoires were characterized only after the peak T cell response. Participants were mostly white British, with more females than males. The authors suggested clonal diversity may have been underestimated. Conclusions about previously exposed vaccinees were limited because only a handful of AZD1222 recipients were SARS-CoV-2 seropositive at baseline. Reportedly, almost half of the unique spike-specific TCRs recognized epitopes lying outside the regions that are mutated in the B.1.351 and B.1.1.7 variants.

Per the publication, the time point label means: baseline before first vaccination. Vaccinee samples came from UK trials COV001 and COV002, including a single-blind randomized controlled phase 2/3 trial of AZD1222 (ChAdOx1 nCoV-19) in healthy adults. For TCRbeta chain sequencing, PBMC samples from trial participants were taken at day 0 and at day 28 after the second dose. Remarks on this clone: Its antigen is not yet known. Qualities for individual bases were not recorded, and no much larger clone is one base off.

Trimming removed 4 bases from V and 7 bases from J, leaving 11 bases between the germline ends. The CDR3 numbers 12 residues from cysteine through phenylalanine. Only CDR3 DNA remains: 36 bases, in frame from the first base. The CDR3 regions of human TCRbeta chains were analyzed by immunosequencing. The original pipeline was this. Repertoire TCRs were checked for matches against a reference library of SARS-CoV-2-specific TCRs that had been generated using the MIRA antigen-specificity platform. Breadth was defined as the fraction of unique TCRs that were SARS-CoV-2-associated. Depth was defined as the fraction of total T cells that were SARS-CoV-2-associated. Each spike-specific TCR was assigned to its reactive spike region and to a CD4 or CD8 class using the MIRA data. Log10-transformed breadth and depth values were compared by one-way ANOVA with Sidak's multiple comparisons tests. The source is immuneACCESS, and TCRdb retained only in-frame sequences with V and J called. Part of the clones is not carried over; for the studies checked, unresolved V genes explain less than half of this, and the remainder is unexplained. The V and J calls and the clone size are those of that table, but D and trimming were determined from the DNA. This sample has some 97,000 clones in its table, and 85% to 90% of those were observed once. The biggest ten clones account for 16% of the sample.

The TCR sequence derives from an adult in good health. The sequencing used peripheral blood, collected on day 0 of AZD1222 vaccination. The sequence is built from TRBV12-3 or TRBV12-4 and TRBJ2-7; the D gene is possibly TRBD1, with 6 bases matching. The CDR3 reads as follows: CASSSSGVEQYF. The bases read TGTGCCAGCAGTTCCTCAGGGGTTGAGCAGTACTTC.